These 29 T cell receptor beta chains originate from one sample sequenced in a study of cytomegalovirus exposure and HLA in healthy donors. Both 60 Vbeta primers and 13 Jbeta primers went into the PCR. TCRdb's table, derived via immunoSEQ multiplex PCR, lists solely in-frame clones and lacks some. The sample features roughly 64,000 clones, with less than 4.5% in its top ten. Sample: PBMCs. The receptors stem from a woman in her late teens or twenties in good health and CMV-seronegative.

The chain uses TRBV5-1 and TRBJ2-7; TRBD2 is a possible D gene (6 bases). Trimming took 5 bases from V and 2 from J, leaving 17 bases between them. The CDR3 spans 15 residues. Germline lookup yields CDR1 SGHRS and CDR2 YFSETQ. The chain's CDR3 is CASRRGGGEAYEQYF. DNA for the CDR3: TGCGCCAGCAGGCGGGGCGGAGGCGAGGCCTACGAGCAGTACTTC.

The chain combines TRBV14 with TRBJ1-2; 7 nucleotides agree with TRBD1. The CDR3 is 16 residues long. The ends lost 3 bases at V and 2 bases at J; junction bases unmatched: 9. Germline CDR1 is SGHDN and CDR2 is FVKESK. The CDR3 protein is CASSQAAGTANYGYTF. Written as DNA, the CDR3 is TGTGCCAGCAGCCAGGCAGCCGGGACAGCCAACTATGGCTACACCTTC.

V and J are TRBV28 and TRBJ1-5; no clear D gene. The CDR3 runs to 11 residues. Between the trimmed V and J ends, which lost 3 bases and 11 bases, there was a span of 8 bases. Germline CDR1 and CDR2: MDHEN and SYDVKM. CDR3 DNA: TGTGCCAGCAGTTTGGCGGGGACCCAGCATTTT. Translation gives CASSLAGTQHF.

CDR3: CASSSTGPSTEAFF. DNA for the CDR3: TGCGCCAGCAGCTCGACAGGGCCGAGCACTGAAGCTTTCTTT. This chain connects TRBV5-1 to TRBJ1-1; 7 bases map to TRBD1. CDR1 is SGHRS and CDR2 is YFSETQ in the germline V gene. There are 14 residues in the CDR3. Trimming at V came to 3 bases and at J to 4 bases, leaving 6 bases not matched to a gene.

This chain links TRBV25-1 with TRBJ2-5; the D gene could be TRBD1 or TRBD2 (7 bases each). Trimming pared 10 bases from V and 5 bases from J, leaving 17 bases between. The CDR3 is 13 amino acids. Germline CDR1 and CDR2: MGHDK and SYGVNS. The CDR3 loop is CATRGGGLETQYF. CDR3 DNA: TGTGCCACCAGGGGGGGAGGGCTCGAGACCCAGTACTTC. The full variable domain, in which reference TRBV25-1 and TRBJ2-5 provide the parts outside the CDR3, is EADIYQTPRYLVIGTGKKITLECSQTMGHDKMYWYQQDPGMELHLIHYSYGVNSTEKGDLSSESTVSRIRTEHFPLTLESARPSHTSQYLCATRGGGLETQYFGPGTRLLVL.

This chain connects TRBV4-1 to TRBJ2-7; 8 nucleotides line up with TRBD1. Germline V gene data show CDR1 as MGHRA and CDR2 as YSYEKL. Trimming at V came to 0 bases and at J to 2 bases, leaving 3 bases not matched to a gene. The CDR3 has 15 amino acids. The CDR3 region is CASSQDQGAPYEQYF. CDR3 bases: TGCGCCAGCAGCCAAGACCAGGGGGCTCCCTACGAGCAGTACTTC.

The chain has TRBV7-9 and TRBJ1-6; D gene ambiguous. This CDR3 spans 12 amino acids. V gave up 7 bases and J gave up 9 bases, with 10 bases separating them. In germline, CDR1 is SEHNR, CDR2 FQNEAQ (reference sequence). This chain's CDR3 is CASTRGISPLHF. The CDR3 DNA is TGTGCCAGCACTCGGGGAATTTCACCCCTCCACTTT.

The chain combines TRBV29-1 with TRBJ2-7; TRBD2 matches 10 bases. This CDR3 is built from 13 residues. V shed 4 bases, J shed 0 bases, and the junction held 0 bases outside the gene matches. Germline-derived CDR1 and CDR2 are SQVTM and ANQGSEA. Written as DNA, the CDR3 is TGCAGCGTTGTAGCGGGGGGCTCCTACGAGCAGTACTTC. Protein product: CSVVAGGSYEQYF.

The V call is TRBV27, the J call TRBJ2-7; TRBD1 aligns across 7 bases. Per the germline V gene, CDR1 is MNHEY and CDR2 is SMNVEV (reference sequence). The J segment lost 4 bases and the V segment lost 11 bases, leaving 8 bases of the junction unmatched. This CDR3 comprises 12 residues. The CDR3 nucleotides read TGTGCCGTGCCGGGACAGCATTACGAGCAGTACTTC. Translating it yields CAVPGQHYEQYF.

The rearrangement uses TRBV6-5 and TRBJ2-3; D uncertain. Germline V CDR1 and CDR2: MNHEY, SVGAGI. V lost 0 bases to trimming and J lost 1 base, with 8 bases between them. The CDR3 is made up of 15 amino acids. The CDR3 DNA follows: TGTGCCAGCAGTTACTCTACTTTAGGCACAGATACGCAGTATTTT. Its translation: CASSYSTLGTDTQYF.

The chain uses TRBV14 and TRBJ1-1; 8 bases map to TRBD1. V lost 4 bases to trimming and J lost 1 base; unmatched junction nucleotides: 5. The CDR3 length is 15 residues. Germline V gene data show CDR1 as SGHDN and CDR2 as FVKESK. The CDR3 loop is CASSRRTGWNTEAFF. DNA of the CDR3: TGTGCCAGCAGCCGCCGGACAGGGTGGAACACTGAAGCTTTCTTT. The full variable domain, in which reference TRBV14 and TRBJ1-1 provide the parts outside the CDR3, is EAGVTQFPSHSVIEKGQTVTLRCDPISGHDNLYWYRRVMGKEIKFLLHFVKESKQDESGMPNNRFLAERTGGTYSTLKVQPAELEDSGVYFCASSRRTGWNTEAFFGQGTRLTVV.

This chain uses TRBV9 with TRBJ2-7, with TRBD2 matching 8 bases. CDR1 is SGDLS, CDR2 YYNGEE, per germline. V was pared by 4 bases and J by 6 bases, with 9 bases of the junction left unmatched. This CDR3 contains 14 residues. CDR3 amino acids: CASSSGGAPLEQYF. CDR3 nucleotide sequence: TGTGCCAGCAGCTCGGGGGGGGCCCCCCTCGAGCAGTACTTC.

The chain recombines TRBV13 with TRBJ1-2; D is perhaps TRBD1 (5 bases). Germline lookup yields CDR1 PRHDT and CDR2 FYEKMQ (reference sequence). The CDR3 contains 15 residues. The germline V and J ends were trimmed by 0 bases and 2 bases, with 10 bases remaining between them. CDR3 sequence reads: CASSLGQEINYGYTF. The CDR3 DNA is TGTGCCAGCAGCTTAGGACAGGAAATAAACTATGGCTACACCTTC.

The rearrangement joins TRBV19 to TRBJ2-1, with D possibly matching TRBD2 (6 bases). The CDR3 runs to 11 residues. Germline CDR1 reads LNHDA; CDR2 reads SQIVND (reference sequence). The V and J ends lost 9 bases and 9 bases respectively, with 12 bases between them. For the CDR3, the DNA is TGTGCCAGACACGGGACTTTTGAGCAGTTCTTC. Translation: CARHGTFEQFF.

The V call is TRBV5-6, the J call TRBJ1-2, with 9 bases that match TRBD1. V trimming: 4 bases; J trimming: 6 bases; junction bases outside the gene matches: 10. The CDR3 contains 15 residues. Germline loops: CDR1 SGHDT, CDR2 YYEEEE. The CDR3 nucleotides read TGTGCCAGCAGCCCAGTACAGGGGGCAGAGGATGGCTACACCTTC. Amino acids: CASSPVQGAEDGYTF. Together with reference TRBV5-6 and TRBJ1-2, the CDR3 gives the full variable domain: DAGVTQSPTHLIKTRGQQVTLRCSPKSGHDTVSWYQQALGQGPQFIFQYYEEEERQRGNFPDRFSGHQFPNYSSELNVNALLLGDSALYLCASSPVQGAEDGYTFGSGTRLTVV.

The chain is built from TRBV6-1 and TRBJ2-7, with TRBD1 identical over 9 bases. Germline assignment: CDR1 MNHNS and CDR2 SASEGT. This CDR3 has 13 amino acids. V lost 6 bases to trimming and J lost 3 bases; unmatched junction nucleotides: 3. The CDR3, as DNA: TGTGCCAGCAGCAACAGGGGGCTCTACGAGCAGTACTTC. Translated, it gives CASSNRGLYEQYF.

The J gene is TRBJ1-4, the V gene TRBV19, with no clear D. This CDR3 is built from 13 residues. Germline V gene lookup returns CDR1 LNHDA and CDR2 SQIVND (reference sequence). Deletions cut 7 bases from V and 2 bases from J, with 8 bases between. The chain's CDR3 is CASTERTNEKLFF. The CDR3 DNA reads TGTGCCAGTACGGAGCGGACTAATGAAAAACTGTTTTTT. Full variable domain (missing parts from reference TRBV19 and TRBJ1-4): DGGITQSPKYLFRKEGQNVTLSCEQNLNHDAMYWYRQDPGQGLRLIYYSQIVNDFQKGDIAEGYSVSREKKESFPLTVTSAQKNPTAFYLCASTERTNEKLFFGSGTQLSVL.

With regard to this clone: One junction end disagrees with the germline gene, perhaps due to a read error. This sequence joins TRBV30 and TRBJ2-7; maybe TRBD2 (7 bases). CDR1 is GTSNPN and CDR2 is SVGIG in the germline V gene (reference sequence). The CDR3 has 15 amino acids. CDR3 in DNA: TGTGCCGGGGTTTCACGGGGGGCCAGGACCTACGAGCAGTGCTTC. Translation: CAGVSRGARTYEQCF.

The chain has TRBV5-1 and TRBJ1-3; the D gene is possibly TRBD1 (6 bases). CDR3 length: 14 amino acids. The V gene lost 5 bases and the J gene lost 2 bases, with 11 bases spanning the gap. Germline values: CDR1 SGHRS, CDR2 YFSETQ. DNA of the CDR3: TGCGCCAGCAGACCAGACAGGCCTGGAAACACCATATATTTT. Its translation is CASRPDRPGNTIYF.

V is TRBV27 and J is TRBJ1-2, with D possibly being TRBD1 (6 bases). V lost 0 bases and J 3 bases, leaving 8 bases between the germline ends. Looked up from germline, CDR1 is MNHEY and CDR2 is SMNVEV (reference sequence). This CDR3 region has 14 residues. In nucleotides, the CDR3 is TGTGCCAGCAGTTTATCGGCAGGGGACTATGGCTACACCTTC. Its protein is CASSLSAGDYGYTF.

CDR3: CASSELAASNTEAFF. In DNA form, the CDR3 reads TGTGCCAGCAGTGAGTTAGCAGCATCGAACACTGAAGCTTTCTTT. This chain links TRBV6-1 with TRBJ1-1; no clear D gene. Germline V gives CDR1 MNHNS, CDR2 SASEGT. Deletions cut 3 bases from V and 1 base from J, with 12 bases between. This CDR3 spans 15 amino acids.

The chain couples TRBV27 to TRBJ1-2, with 7 nucleotides matching TRBD1. The germline V gene has CDR1 MNHEY and CDR2 SMNVEV (reference sequence). V lost 6 bases to trimming and J lost 4 bases; unmatched junction nucleotides: 5. The CDR3 sequence is 13 residues long. CDR3 sequence reads: CASSPGTVYGYTF. The CDR3 DNA sequence: TGTGCCAGCAGCCCCGGGACAGTCTATGGCTACACCTTC.

V is TRBV5-1 and J is TRBJ2-7; TRBD2 matches at 7 bases. Germline V CDR1 and CDR2: SGHRS, YFSETQ. V trimming: 5 bases; J trimming: 3 bases; junction bases outside the gene matches: 5. This CDR3 region has 13 residues. CDR3 residues: CASSLGLVYEQYF. CDR3 DNA sequence: TGCGCCAGCAGTCTCGGACTAGTCTACGAGCAGTACTTC.

V and J are TRBV10-2 and TRBJ1-2; D not certain. The CDR3 contains 17 residues. V was trimmed by 0 bases and J by 0 bases, leaving 14 bases between them. Germline V gives CDR1 WSHSY, CDR2 SAAADI. The DNA for the CDR3 is TGCGCCAGCAGTGAGTCGGTGCTAGCCCCGACTAACTATGGCTACACCTTC. Translating gives CASSESVLAPTNYGYTF.

V usage is TRBV29-1 and J usage is TRBJ2-5, with 7 bases matching TRBD2. J gave up 5 bases and V 8 bases, and 8 bases lay outside the gene matches. The CDR3 contains 12 residues. Germline assignment: CDR1 SQVTM and CDR2 ANQGSEA. This CDR3 reads CSHALGGETQYF. CDR3 DNA: TGCAGCCACGCCCTGGGGGGGGAGACCCAGTACTTC.

The V call is TRBV6-5, the J call TRBJ1-3; TRBD1 might be the D (6 bases). Trimming left V 8 bases short and J 0 bases short, with 11 bases between. The CDR3 has 14 amino acids. Germline V gene sequence: CDR1 MNHEY, CDR2 SVGAGI. The CDR3 protein is CASRRTDSGNTIYF. CDR3 DNA: TGTGCCAGCCGCCGGACAGACTCTGGAAACACCATATATTTT.

The CDR3 DNA sequence: TGCGCCAGCAGCCCGGAGGGGTTCTTAGCCAAAAACATTCAGTACTTC. Amino acids: CASSPEGFLAKNIQYF. The V call is TRBV5-1, the J call TRBJ2-4, with D perhaps matching TRBD2 (6 bases). Trimming removed 4 bases from V and 0 bases from J, with 14 bases in between. CDR1 is SGHRS, CDR2 YFSETQ, per germline. The CDR3 runs 16 residues.

This rearrangement joins TRBV28 to TRBJ1-2; tentatively, D is TRBD1 (6 bases). Deletions cut 4 bases from V and 3 bases from J, with 9 bases between. The CDR3 is made up of 13 amino acids. Per the germline V gene, CDR1 is MDHEN and CDR2 is SYDVKM. The CDR3 reads CASSSQGDYGYTF. The CDR3 coding sequence is TGTGCCAGCAGTTCACAGGGTGACTATGGCTACACCTTC.

The rearrangement links TRBV27 to TRBJ2-2; 8 bases fit TRBD2. Germline loops: CDR1 MNHEY, CDR2 SMNVEV (reference sequence). The CDR3 totals 15 residues. Trimming cost V 3 bases and J 3 bases; bases outside gene matches: 3. For the CDR3, the DNA is TGTGCCAGCAGTTTCGGGGGGGCGGACACCGGGGAGCTGTTTTTT. Its protein product is CASSFGGADTGELFF.